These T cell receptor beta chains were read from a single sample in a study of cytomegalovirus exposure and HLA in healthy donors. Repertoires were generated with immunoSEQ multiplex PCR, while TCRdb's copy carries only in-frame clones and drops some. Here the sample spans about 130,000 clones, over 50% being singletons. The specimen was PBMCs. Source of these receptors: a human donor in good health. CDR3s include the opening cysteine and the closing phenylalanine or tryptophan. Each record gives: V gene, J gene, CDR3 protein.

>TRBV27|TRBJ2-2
CASSGSVPGELFF
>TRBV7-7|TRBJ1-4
CASSLRAGGLNEKLFF
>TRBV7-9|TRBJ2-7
CASSLASTYYEQYF
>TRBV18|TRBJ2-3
CASSPPGLAASRSTDTQYF
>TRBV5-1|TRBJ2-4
CASQPGQGRDIQYF
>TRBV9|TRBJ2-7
CASSVDSGRGEQYF
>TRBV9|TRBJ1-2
CASSLSGDYGYTF
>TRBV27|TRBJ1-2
CASSFRDSRGYTF
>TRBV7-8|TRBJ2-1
CASSTGTSGRGLRSYNEQFF
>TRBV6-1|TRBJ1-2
CASSESVGQPSPGGYTF
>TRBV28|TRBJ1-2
CASSFPDSPNYGYTF
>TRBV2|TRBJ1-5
CASSEGTGDQPQHF
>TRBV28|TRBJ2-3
CASSKPGGDRWEDTQYF
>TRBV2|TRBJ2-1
CASIPGTSGYNEQFF
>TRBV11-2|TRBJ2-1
CASSLTGAGNEQFF
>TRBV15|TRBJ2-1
CATSRVDGSRFF
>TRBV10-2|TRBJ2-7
CASSDSGRVYEQYF
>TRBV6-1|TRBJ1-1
CASSEAGGNTEAFF
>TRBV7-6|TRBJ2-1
CASSPSGGAGYNEQFF
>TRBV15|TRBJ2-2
CATSAGLTGELFF
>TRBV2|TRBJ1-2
CASEKERDGYTF
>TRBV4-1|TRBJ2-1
CASSQASAFYNEQFF
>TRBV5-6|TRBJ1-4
CASSLRLAGAEKLFF
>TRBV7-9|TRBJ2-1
CASIGGDYYNEQFF
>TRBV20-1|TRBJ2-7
CSARGAEQYF
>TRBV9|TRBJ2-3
CASSVDGGAVGDTQYF
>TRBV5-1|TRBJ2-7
CASRSGSGSYEQYF
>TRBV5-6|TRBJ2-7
CASSLGGTVAGEQYF
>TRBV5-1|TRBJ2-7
CASSRGTSEIYEQYF
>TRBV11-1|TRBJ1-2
CASSALGTGYGYTF
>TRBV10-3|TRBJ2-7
CAITATSGRNNEQYF
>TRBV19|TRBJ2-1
CASSALWEGDNEQFF
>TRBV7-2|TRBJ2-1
CASSSQGSGWDNEQFF
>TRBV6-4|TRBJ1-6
CASSLGGYNSPLHF
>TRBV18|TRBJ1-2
CASGELRLGQGYGYTF
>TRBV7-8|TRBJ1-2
CASSLSGGPSGYTF
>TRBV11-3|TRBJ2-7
CASRGGVNYEQYF
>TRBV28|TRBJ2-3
CASSFDSSTDTQYF
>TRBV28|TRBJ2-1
CASSLAWEQFF
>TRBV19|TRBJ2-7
CASSMGGQGATYEQYF
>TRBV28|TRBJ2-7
CAIRPAGLLLEQYF
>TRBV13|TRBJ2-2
CASSPTLGLAGGVTGELFF
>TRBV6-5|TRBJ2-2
CAGKPTSGNTGELFF
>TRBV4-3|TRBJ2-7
CARTRREGWTSGRVYEQYF
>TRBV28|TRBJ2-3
CASSKEAGLLGTQYF
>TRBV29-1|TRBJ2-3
CSVGTVTDTQYF
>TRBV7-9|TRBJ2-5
CASSRGTSGSVGETQYF
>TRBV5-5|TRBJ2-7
CASSHWDIYEQYF
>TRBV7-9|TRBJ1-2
CASSSRRTYGYTF
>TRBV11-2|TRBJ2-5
CASSPIGTGKETQYF
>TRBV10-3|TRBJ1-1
CAISESGRGDLDTEAFF
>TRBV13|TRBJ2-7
CASSLGGRADEQYF
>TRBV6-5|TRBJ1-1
CASRRGTGGTEAFF
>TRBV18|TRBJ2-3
CASSLGPGGAGDTQYF
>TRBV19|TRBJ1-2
CASSTRQGEALYGYTF